The 27 T cell receptor beta chains reported below all come from one sample, sequenced in a study of blood T cell repertoires in COVID-19. The method was immunoSEQ multiplex PCR; TCRdb's version includes in-frame clones alone and lacks a portion of them. The table records a few hundred thousand clones, about nine tenths of them present only once. Sample: peripheral blood. These receptors were obtained from a woman between 50 and 59 years old who had recovered from COVID-19.

This clone was seen more than once but under ten times. The chain combines TRBV5-4 with TRBJ2-7, with a tentative D call TRBD2 (5 bases). The germline V gene has CDR1 SGHNT and CDR2 YYREEE (reference sequence). Trimming shortened V by 0 bases and J by 3 bases, and 10 bases separated the two germline ends. The CDR3 spans 14 residues. The CDR3 DNA follows: TGTGCCAGCAGCTTGGGGGGAGTTGGCTACGAGCAGTACTTC. It specifies CASSLGGVGYEQYF.

This chain joins TRBV5-4 and TRBJ1-3; the match to TRBD1 covers 7 bases. This CDR3 comprises 14 residues. The germline CDR1 and CDR2 sequences are SGHNT and YYREEE (reference sequence). Trimming removed 4 bases from V and 2 bases from J; junction bases left unmatched: 3. In DNA, the CDR3 is TGTGCCAGCAGCGGAGGGGGCGCTGGAAACACCATATATTTT. It encodes CASSGGGAGNTIYF.

The genes are TRBV9 and TRBJ1-6; D may be TRBD1 (6 bases). The CDR3 length is 14 residues. CDR1 SGDLS and CDR2 YYNGEE come from the germline V gene. The germline V and J ends were trimmed by 2 bases and 9 bases, with 12 bases remaining between them. The CDR3 DNA follows: TGTGCCAGCAGCGTCGAGGCAGGGGTTTCACCCCTCCACTTT. Protein: CASSVEAGVSPLHF.

The chain combines TRBV11-1 with TRBJ2-1; possibly TRBD2 for D (7 bases). CDR3 length equals 16 residues. The V end was cut by 2 bases, the J end by 9 bases, with 20 bases between. From germline, CDR1 is SGHAT and CDR2 FQDESV (reference sequence). This CDR3 reads CASSLRGGHNDGEQFF. The DNA of the CDR3 is TGTGCCAGCAGCTTAAGGGGGGGACACAACGATGGTGAGCAGTTCTTC.

The genes are TRBV9 and TRBJ1-3; no firm D call. V was cut by 4 bases and J by 0 bases, with 5 bases left in between. CDR1 and CDR2 (germline): SGDLS, YYNGEE. The CDR3 consists of 13 residues. The CDR3 protein is CASSPTSGNTIYF. In DNA, the CDR3 is TGTGCCAGCAGCCCTACCTCTGGAAACACCATATATTTT.

The chain has TRBV28 and TRBJ1-3; no reliable D call. Germline V gene data show CDR1 as MDHEN and CDR2 as SYDVKM. This CDR3 region has 14 residues. Trimming left V 5 bases short and J 5 bases short, with 13 bases between. CDR3 amino acids: CASSLRLTRNTIYF. DNA of the CDR3: TGTGCCAGCAGTCTCCGACTGACCCGAAACACCATATATTTT.

J is TRBJ1-2 and V is TRBV9; D is unclear. Looked up from germline, CDR1 is SGDLS and CDR2 is YYNGEE. The CDR3 sequence is 13 residues long. The V gene lost 3 bases and the J gene lost 2 bases, with 8 bases spanning the gap. CDR3 amino acids: CASSAVTNYGYTF. CDR3 bases: TGTGCCAGCAGCGCCGTAACAAACTATGGCTACACCTTC.

The rearrangement uses TRBV30 and TRBJ2-3, with 8 bases identical to TRBD2. V lost 7 bases to trimming and J lost 1 base; unmatched junction nucleotides: 10. This CDR3 is 15 amino acids long. Looked up from germline, CDR1 is GTSNPN and CDR2 is SVGIG (reference sequence). This CDR3 reads CAFSSGGRGTDTQYF. In nucleotides, the CDR3 is TGTGCCTTTTCATCGGGGGGGCGAGGCACAGATACGCAGTATTTT.

The V call is TRBV9, the J call TRBJ2-7; TRBD2 might be the D (6 bases). The CDR3 is 15 residues long. Trimming took off 3 bases at V and 0 bases at J, with 13 bases between the two ends. Germline values: CDR1 SGDLS, CDR2 YYNGEE. The CDR3 region has the DNA TGTGCCAGCAGCGCCGGTGGGGGGAGCTCCTACGAGCAGTACTTC. This encodes CASSAGGGSSYEQYF.

The genes are TRBV2 and TRBJ2-1, with TRBD2 matching 9 bases. The CDR3 loop spans 15 amino acids. CDR1 and CDR2 from the germline V gene are SNHLY and FYNNEI. J was trimmed by 5 bases and V by 3 bases; bases with no gene match: 5. The DNA of the CDR3 is TGTGCCAGCAGTGAGGCGGGACTAGCCAACAATGAGCAGTTCTTC. Its protein product is CASSEAGLANNEQFF.

The rearrangement links TRBV19 to TRBJ1-5; weak D call: TRBD1 (6 bases). The V and J ends lost 1 base and 4 bases respectively, with 11 bases between them. Germline CDR1 reads LNHDA; CDR2 reads SQIVND (reference sequence). The CDR3 runs 15 residues. For the CDR3, the DNA is TGTGCCAGTAGTATAGCAGGGGTCGTGAATCAGCCCCAGCATTTT. Translated, it gives CASSIAGVVNQPQHF.

This sequence joins TRBV18 and TRBJ2-7; TRBD1 matches 9 bases. The junction had 14 bases not matched to a gene; V was cut back by 3 bases and J by 5 bases. The CDR3 extends over 17 amino acids. Germline V gene lookup returns CDR1 KGHSH and CDR2 LQKENI. The CDR3: CASSPLPTGTGKNEQYF. The CDR3 DNA is TGTGCCAGCTCACCCCTCCCTACCGGGACAGGGAAGAACGAGCAGTACTTC.

The J gene is TRBJ1-5, the V gene TRBV11-2, with no clear D. There are 14 residues in the CDR3. CDR1 is SGHAT, CDR2 FQNNGV, per germline. The ends were cut back, 6 bases at V and 12 bases at J, with 21 bases in the middle. Here the CDR3 reads CASRSDGGLTFQHF. The CDR3 DNA sequence: TGTGCCAGCAGATCCGACGGTGGGCTAACTTTCCAGCATTTT.

The genes are TRBV7-6 and TRBJ2-3; 8 bases line up with TRBD1. Per germline, CDR1 SGHVS and CDR2 FNYEAQ. Germline trimming cut 1 base from V and 3 bases from J; bases unmatched to any gene: 9. There are 17 residues in the CDR3. CDR3 amino acids: CASSLDGQGAWTDTQYF. The CDR3, as DNA: TGTGCCAGCAGCTTAGATGGCCAGGGGGCTTGGACAGATACGCAGTATTTT. The entire variable domain, with the rest obtained from reference TRBV7-6 and TRBJ2-3, is as follows: GAGVSQSPRYKVTKRGQDVALRCDPISGHVSLYWYRQALGQGPEFLTYFNYEAQQDKSGLPNDRFSAERPEGSISTLTIQRTEQRDSAMYRCASSLDGQGAWTDTQYFGPGTRLTVL.

This rearrangement joins TRBV19 to TRBJ1-5, with D possibly being TRBD1 (5 bases). The CDR3 has 13 residues. Trimming shortened V by 6 bases and J by 2 bases, and 8 bases separated the two germline ends. Germline CDR1 is LNHDA and CDR2 is SQIVND (reference sequence). CDR3 residues: CASRRDGNQPQHF. In DNA, the CDR3 is TGTGCCAGTAGGCGGGACGGCAATCAGCCCCAGCATTTT.

J is TRBJ2-1 and V is TRBV28; 8 positions agree with TRBD1. In germline, CDR1 is MDHEN, CDR2 SYDVKM. After removal of 5 bases from V and 3 bases from J, the junction contained 9 bases not matched to a gene. The CDR3 consists of 16 residues. The CDR3 region has the DNA TGTGCCAGCAGTCCGCCCCAACAGGGGGTCTACAATGAGCAGTTCTTC. Amino acids: CASSPPQQGVYNEQFF.

The chain couples TRBV10-3 to TRBJ1-3; 8 nucleotides agree with TRBD1. The length of the CDR3 is 16 residues. J gave up 1 base and V 6 bases, and 8 bases lay outside the gene matches. CDR1 is ENHRY, CDR2 SYGVKD, per germline. The CDR3: CAISWDRTFSGNTIYF. DNA for the CDR3: TGTGCCATCAGCTGGGACAGGACATTTTCTGGAAACACCATATATTTT.

This rearrangement joins TRBV28 to TRBJ2-7; 9 bases are a match to TRBD1. Germline CDR1 reads MDHEN; CDR2 reads SYDVKM. CDR3 length equals 13 residues. V was pared by 7 bases and J by 6 bases, with 7 bases of the junction left unmatched. Here the CDR3 reads CASKGTGYLEQYF. The CDR3 nucleotides are TGTGCCAGCAAAGGGACAGGGTATCTCGAGCAGTACTTC.

Note on this clone: The germline gene is not matched at one end of the junction; a read error may be the cause. The rearrangement links TRBV7-7 to TRBJ2-1; possible D gene TRBD2, 5 bases. The CDR3 length is 14 residues. Germline values: CDR1 SSHAT, CDR2 FNYEAQ (reference sequence). The chain's CDR3 is CASSLEARADEQFF. In nucleotides, the CDR3 is TGTGCTAGCAGCTTGGAGGCCCGAGCGGACGAGCAGTTCTTC.

The rearrangement uses TRBV6-1 and TRBJ1-1; 7 nucleotides align to TRBD1. V was pared by 0 bases and J by 6 bases, with 10 bases of the junction left unmatched. The CDR3 covers 16 residues. Germline assignment: CDR1 MNHNS and CDR2 SASEGT. For the CDR3, the DNA is TGTGCCAGCAGTGAAGCATCCCGAACAGGGGCCCCTGAAGCTTTCTTT. This translates into CASSEASRTGAPEAFF.

This CDR3 is CATSDPNVGYTF. For the CDR3, the DNA is TGTGCCACCAGTGACCCTAACGTCGGCTACACCTTC. The gene calls are TRBV24-1 and TRBJ1-2; D not resolved. Germline CDR1 and CDR2: KGHDR and SFDVKD. CDR3 length: 12 residues. Trimming removed 4 bases at V and 8 bases at J, with 10 bases between.

This chain joins TRBV27 and TRBJ1-5; D is perhaps TRBD1 (6 bases). This CDR3 is built from 14 residues. Deletions cut 6 bases from V and 6 bases from J, with 15 bases between. Germline CDR1 reads MNHEY; CDR2 reads SMNVEV (reference sequence). This chain's CDR3 is CASRSGGIGQPQHF. The CDR3 nucleotides are TGTGCCAGCAGGTCGGGGGGCATCGGTCAGCCCCAGCATTTT.

The gene calls are TRBV9 and TRBJ1-1; 7 bases match TRBD1. V dropped 5 bases and J dropped 8; count of bases not matched to a gene: 9. The CDR3 consists of 13 residues. CDR1 and CDR2 from the germline V gene are SGDLS and YYNGEE. The CDR3 coding sequence is TGTGCCAGCAGGACGACAGGGTCCGGCGAAGCTTTCTTT. Protein product: CASRTTGSGEAFF. Full variable domain (remainder filled in from reference TRBV9 and TRBJ1-1): DSGVTQTPKHLITATGQRVTLRCSPRSGDLSVYWYQQSLDQGLQFLIQYYNGEERAKGNILERFSAQQFPDLHSELNLSSLELGDSALYFCASRTTGSGEAFFGQGTRLTVV.

The chain combines TRBV27 with TRBJ1-5, with TRBD1 identical over 11 bases. Germline values: CDR1 MNHEY, CDR2 SMNVEV (reference sequence). This CDR3 region has 16 residues. With V trimmed by 2 bases and J by 5 bases, 5 bases remained unmatched. In DNA form, the CDR3 reads TGTGCCAGCAGTTTAGGGCCGGACAGGGGGCATCAGCCCCAGCATTTT. This codes for CASSLGPDRGHQPQHF.

This chain joins TRBV19 and TRBJ2-7, with D possibly TRBD2 on 6 matching bases. Germline CDR1 and CDR2: LNHDA and SQIVND (reference sequence). The CDR3 length is 12 residues. V was cut by 5 bases and J by 3 bases, with 8 bases left in between. As DNA, the CDR3 is TGTGCCAGTAGTCGCGGGAACTACGAGCAGTACTTC. Protein: CASSRGNYEQYF.

In DNA, the CDR3 is TGTGCCAGCAGCTTTCTAGCGGGGGGGCCAGGAGATACGCAGTATTTT. Protein product: CASSFLAGGPGDTQYF. This rearrangement joins TRBV7-8 to TRBJ2-3, with 12 positions matching TRBD2. CDR1 and CDR2 from the germline V gene are SGHVS and FQNEAQ. V lost 3 bases to trimming and J lost 5 bases; unmatched junction nucleotides: 6. The CDR3 has 16 residues.

The chain combines TRBV11-3 with TRBJ2-5, with 8 bases lining up with TRBD1. CDR1 SGHNT and CDR2 YENEEA come from the germline V gene. The CDR3 consists of 15 residues. V trimming: 1 base; J trimming: 5 bases; junction bases outside the gene matches: 6. CDR3 residues: CASSLVTGGQETQYF. The CDR3 region has the DNA TGTGCCAGCAGCTTAGTAACAGGGGGACAGGAGACCCAGTACTTC.